This is a list of T cell receptor beta chains from one sample in a study of CD8 T cells in Susac syndrome. MiXCR was run by TCRdb on the immunoSEQ multiplex PCR reads, yielding one entry per CDR3 protein. Of about 64,000 distinct CDR3 sequences listed, over 85% are singletons. Sequencing was carried out using CD8+ T cells from PBMCs. The receptors here all came from a human donor with multiple sclerosis. CDR3s include the opening cysteine and the closing phenylalanine or tryptophan. Fields, in order: CDR3 protein, CDR3 length, V gene, J gene.

CDR3: CASSPPTSPLHF
length: 12
V: TRBV13
J: TRBJ1-6

CDR3: CASSRLTSGYYNEQFF
length: 16
V: TRBV5-6
J: TRBJ2-1

CDR3: CASSPGQRSYEQYF
length: 14
V: TRBV7-9
J: TRBJ2-7

CDR3: CASSSTGNTGELFF
length: 14
V: TRBV7-9
J: TRBJ2-2

CDR3: CATSRERGYEQYF
length: 13
V: TRBV15
J: TRBJ2-7

CDR3: CATSWAGASTDTQYF
length: 15
V: TRBV15
J: TRBJ2-3

CDR3: CASSRGQGALETQYF
length: 15
V: TRBV27
J: TRBJ2-5

CDR3: CASSGGRDGYTF
length: 12
V: TRBV9
J: TRBJ1-2

CDR3: CASSSSGTGGPETQYF
length: 16
V: TRBV13
J: TRBJ2-5

CDR3: CSAHQQGPYYEQYF
length: 14
V: TRBV20-1
J: TRBJ2-7

CDR3: CASSRTSGIQETQYF
length: 15
V: TRBV7-6
J: TRBJ2-5

CDR3: CASSVGGGTYNEQFF
length: 15
V: TRBV9
J: TRBJ2-1

CDR3: CASSQDLLSYYNEQFF
length: 16
V: TRBV4-1
J: TRBJ2-1

CDR3: CSVGVMGYEQYF
length: 12
V: TRBV29-1
J: TRBJ2-7

CDR3: CASSETGTSGGWYF
length: 14
V: TRBV6-1
J: TRBJ2-7

CDR3: CASSSGLATDTQYF
length: 14
V: TRBV7-9
J: TRBJ2-3

CDR3: CASSFSGDSIYEQYF
length: 15
V: TRBV27
J: TRBJ2-7